The clone carrying this T cell receptor (beta chain) was observed a single time. This sample was included in a study of T cell changes during pregnancy in multiple sclerosis. Germline V gives CDR1 SEHNR, CDR2 FQNEAQ (reference sequence). With 6 bases clipped from V and 2 bases from J, the junction kept 3 bases outside the gene matches. CDR3 length equals 14 residues. Method: immunoSEQ multiplex PCR; TCRdb's copy keeps in-frame clones and lacks some. In the table there are some 74,000 clones, approximately 92% of which are singletons. The sequence came from a female donor with multiple sclerosis, enrolled in a pregnancy study. Sequencing used peripheral blood, obtained before pregnancy. V usage is TRBV7-9 and J usage is TRBJ2-7; 11 bases line up with TRBD1. DNA of the CDR3: TGTGCCAGCAGGGAGGGACAGGGGGCCTACGAGCAGTACTTC. Its translation: CASREGQGAYEQYF.